This is a list of T cell receptor beta chains from one sample in a study of molecular identifiers for immune sequencing clone quantification. TCRdb redid the calling of the PCR reads with MiXCR, one entry per CDR3 protein. This table holds 400,000 to 600,000 distinct CDR3 sequences, around 21% found once. Material: naive CD8+ T cells from blood, with Jurkat cell RNA spiked in. The receptor source for this set is a human donor in good health. Some libraries in this study had Jurkat cell RNA spiked in. The conserved cysteine and the conserved F or W are not part of the CDR3 here. Fields, in order: V gene, J gene, CDR3 length, CDR3 protein.

TRBV7-9,TRBJ2-6,14,ASSPAGWSGANILT
TRBV4-3,TRBJ2-7,13,ASSQGRGLTYEQY
TRBV2,TRBJ1-6,13,ASSAPSSYNSPLH
TRBV4-3,TRBJ2-3,17,ASSQSPLAGGHGTDTQY
TRBV7-9,TRBJ2-7,13,ASSLARGPSYEQY
TRBV5-6,TRBJ2-7,12,ASSLGTSTYEQY
TRBV6-5,TRBJ2-2,15,ASNVLAGVPDTGELF
TRBV6-5,TRBJ2-3,12,ASSYGTRTDTQY
TRBV15,TRBJ2-1,14,ATSGSGTDPYNEQF
TRBV29-1,TRBJ1-2,8,SVEEGGYT
TRBV28,TRBJ2-2,11,ASSLMGTGELF
TRBV14,TRBJ2-1,12,ASSLSGILYEQF
TRBV6-2/TRBV6-3,TRBJ2-7,11,ASSYGGFYEQY
TRBV2,TRBJ1-1,12,ASGVPQMNTEAF
TRBV12-3/TRBV12-4,TRBJ1-1,12,ASSLSRRNTEAF
TRBV9,TRBJ2-1,13,ASSQAGVSYNEQF
TRBV11-3,TRBJ2-1,10,ASSSPAAEQF
TRBV4-1,TRBJ1-5,15,ASSQDFPTGHDQPQH
TRBV20-1,TRBJ2-4,12,SARGGLAKNIQY
TRBV4-1,TRBJ1-2,12,ASSQVLGGYGYT
TRBV7-9,TRBJ2-5,10,ASSQQLETQY
TRBV2,TRBJ2-7,11,ASRVRGGHEQY